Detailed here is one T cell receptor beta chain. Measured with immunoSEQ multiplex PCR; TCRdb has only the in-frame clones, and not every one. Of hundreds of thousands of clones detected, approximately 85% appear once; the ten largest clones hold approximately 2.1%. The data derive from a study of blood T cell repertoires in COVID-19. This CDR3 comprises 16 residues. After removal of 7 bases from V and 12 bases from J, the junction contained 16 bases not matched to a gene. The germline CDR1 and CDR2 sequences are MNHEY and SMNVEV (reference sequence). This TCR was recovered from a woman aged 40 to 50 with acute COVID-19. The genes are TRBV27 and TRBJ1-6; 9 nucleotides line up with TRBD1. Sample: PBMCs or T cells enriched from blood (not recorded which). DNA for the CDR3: TGTGCCAGCACCCAGACTACAGGGGGCCTCCTTGGACCCCTCCACTTT. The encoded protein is CASTQTTGGLLGPLHF.